This TCR beta chain was captured by sequencing in a study of OX40 agonist ivuxolimab in advanced cancers. As for the study more broadly: Ivuxolimab, which targeted the costimulatory receptor OX40 (CD134), was an agonistic, fully human IgG2 monoclonal antibody. Intravenous ivuxolimab was administered to patients every 2 weeks at six dose levels: 0.01, 0.1, 0.3, 1.5, 3 and 10 mg/kg. Of the approximately 50 dose-escalation patients, hepatocellular carcinoma was present in about 20, melanoma in roughly 15, renal cell carcinoma in 9 and head and neck cancer in 9. A male proportion of roughly 80% and a mean age of roughly 55 years, ranging from about 23 to 90, were recorded for the dose-escalation cohort. Patients were allowed to have had prior anti-PD-1, anti-PD-L1 or anti-CTLA-4 therapy, and around 37% of the dose-escalation patients had previously received checkpoint inhibitors. Partial responses occurred in three dose-escalation patients, of whom one had hepatocellular carcinoma and two had cutaneous melanoma. The point of sequencing TCRbeta in the periphery was to test whether ivuxolimab changed TCR sequence diversity and drove clonal T-cell expansion. The paper covers the monotherapy dose-escalation part of the phase I ivuxolimab trial, which included N ≈ 50 patients.

For sequencing of the TCRbeta CDR3 region, genomic DNA was extracted from the sorted cells. TCRbeta CDR3 regions were sequenced using the immunoSEQ Assay. As stored in TCRdb, this immuneACCESS dataset retains in-frame rearrangements with V and J assigned. A fraction of the clones does not appear; measured against another copy, unresolved V genes explain less than half of the discrepancy, and the remainder lacks a known reason. The sample data list about 79,000 clones, and around 91% of these were observed just once. The top ten clonotypes cover 0.25% to 0.35% of the sample. Points the paper makes about the study in general: Partial responders in the 0.1-3.0 mg/kg groups had among the lowest normalized peripheral clonal expansion, especially among CD8+ T cells. The antigen specificity of the peripheral T cells that underwent clonal expansion was not determined. On average, CD8+ T cells showed more expanded clones than CD4+ T cells after ivuxolimab. Low levels of normalized T-cell clonal expansion were also seen in some patients who did not respond. At doses of 0.1 to 3.0 mg/kg, clonal expansion of both CD4+ and CD8+ blood T cells was observed from baseline to week 6.

Patients with autoimmune disease history or receiving systemic immunosuppression were excluded from the trial. Peripheral blood for TCR sequencing was drawn from every dose cohort at baseline, at cycle 4 day 1 and at cycle 7 day 1. The samples were drawn from a first-in-human, open-label, multicenter phase I dose-escalation trial of ivuxolimab. The trial enrolled adults with locally advanced or metastatic head and neck squamous cell, hepatocellular, melanoma or renal cell carcinoma. Before TCR sequencing, CD4+ T cells and CD8+ T cells from peripheral blood were sorted into separate populations. V loses 7 bases, J loses 4 bases, and the germline ends lie 7 bases apart. The CDR3 covers 10 residues, taking in both the cysteine and the phenylalanine. Just CDR3 DNA is preserved here, 30 bases in frame from base 1. The germline V gene specifies SQVTM as CDR1 and ANQGSEA as CDR2. In regard to this clone: This receptor's antigen is unknown. Base qualities were left out, and no much larger clone turns up one base away.

Specimen: CD4+ or CD8+ T cells sorted from blood, collected in a trial of the OX40 agonist ivuxolimab. The receptor was isolated from an adult with an advanced solid tumor such as melanoma, head and neck, liver or kidney cancer. The V and J segments used are TRBV29-1 and TRBJ1-1, and the D gene may be TRBD1, 5 bases matching. CDR3 reads: CSGGGTEAFF. The sequenced DNA is TGCAGCGGGGGGGGCACTGAAGCTTTCTTT. With the rest looked up from the reference TRBV29-1 and TRBJ1-1 genes rather than sequenced, the full variable domain is SAVISQKPSRDICQRGTSLTIQCQVDSQVTMMFWYRQQPGQSLTLIATANQGSEATYESGFVIDKFPISRPNLTFSTLTVSNMSPEDSSIYLCSGGGTEAFFGQGTRLTVV.